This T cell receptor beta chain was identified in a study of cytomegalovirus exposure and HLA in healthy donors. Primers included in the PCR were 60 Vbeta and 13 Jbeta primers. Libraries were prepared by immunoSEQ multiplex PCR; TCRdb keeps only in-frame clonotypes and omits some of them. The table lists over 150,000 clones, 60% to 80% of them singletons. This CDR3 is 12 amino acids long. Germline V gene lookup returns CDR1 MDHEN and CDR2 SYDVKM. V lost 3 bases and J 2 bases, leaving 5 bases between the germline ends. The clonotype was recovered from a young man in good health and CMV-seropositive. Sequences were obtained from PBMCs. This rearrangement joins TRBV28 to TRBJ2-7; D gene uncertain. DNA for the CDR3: TGTGCCAGCAGTTTCCCAGCCTACGAGCAGTACTTC. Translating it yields CASSFPAYEQYF.